These T cell receptor beta chains were read from a single sample in a study of T cell repertoires in cytomegalovirus infection. No antigens are known for them. TCRdb passed the reads through MiXCR, listing each CDR3 protein once. This repertoire shows about 500,000 distinct CDR3 sequences, roughly a third found once; its top ten account for 17%. This material consisted of cultured PBMCs, taken from culture after CMV antigen stimulation. These TCRs come from a human donor in good health (CMV status not recorded). Some clones in this sample may be carry-over from other donors' samples. Both conserved end residues are part of each CDR3. The D gene is left open where the match is weak. Size is omitted from some rows. Given values are once, few, many or a class for expanded clones.

J,D,V,size,CDR3,DNA
TRBJ2-7,-,TRBV19,few,CASQQQSSYEQYF,TGTGCCAGCCAACAACAGAGCTCCTACGAGCAGTACTTC
TRBJ2-1,-,TRBV6-2/TRBV6-3,few,CASSSPGNSYNEQFF,TGTGCCAGCAGTTCCCCGGGAAACTCCTACAATGAGCAGTTCTTC
TRBJ2-1,TRBD2,TRBV3-1,-,CASSPRLAGVSEQFF,TGTGCCAGCAGCCCGCGACTAGCGGGCGTCAGTGAGCAGTTCTTC
TRBJ2-3,TRBD2,TRBV7-2,few,CASSLRSAGSSTDTQYF,TGTGCCAGCAGCTTAAGGTCAGCGGGATCGAGCACAGATACGCAGTATTTT
TRBJ2-3,-,TRBV29-1,-,CSVGERGDTDTQYF,TGCAGCGTTGGGGAGAGGGGAGACACAGATACGCAGTATTTT
TRBJ2-7,-,TRBV11-2,-,CASSLEARSYEQYF,TGTGCCAGCAGCTTAGAAGCCAGAAGCTACGAGCAGTACTTC
TRBJ2-1,-,TRBV19,few,CASSMSRDPYNEQFF,TGTGCCAGTAGTATGTCCAGAGACCCCTACAATGAGCAGTTCTTC
TRBJ1-2,-,TRBV13,-,CASSFSPIGNYGYTF,TGCGCCAGCAGCTTCAGCCCGATTGGGAACTATGGCTACACCTTC
TRBJ2-3,-,TRBV9,-,CASSVEPGLPRTDTQYF,TGTGCCAGCAGCGTGGAGCCGGGGCTTCCTCGCACAGATACGCAGTATTTT
TRBJ1-1,-,TRBV15,-,CATSRAFWGVENTEAFF,TGTGCCACCAGCAGGGCCTTTTGGGGAGTTGAGAACACTGAAGCTTTCTTT
TRBJ1-1,-,TRBV6-1,few,CASSEGDGWDTEAFF,TGTGCCAGCAGTGAAGGTGACGGATGGGACACTGAAGCTTTCTTT
TRBJ1-4,TRBD1,TRBV18,few,CASSRDRVEREKLFF,TGTGCCAGCTCACGAGACAGGGTGGAGCGCGAAAAACTGTTTTTT
TRBJ1-2,-,TRBV7-2,-,CAEENYGYTF,TGTGCCGAAGAGAACTATGGCTACACCTTC
TRBJ1-1,-,TRBV20-1,-,CSDLDRMNTEAFF,TGCAGTGACCTTGACAGGATGAACACTGAAGCTTTCTTT
TRBJ2-1,TRBD1,TRBV11-3,few,CASSDRTGGAGNEQFF,TGTGCCAGCAGCGACAGGACAGGGGGCGCGGGCAATGAGCAGTTCTTC
TRBJ1-3,-,TRBV5-6,few,CASSPKDRRLSGNTIYF,TGTGCCAGCAGCCCGAAGGACAGACGACTCTCGGGAAACACCATATATTTT
TRBJ1-2,TRBD1,TRBV7-4,-,CASSVGTGGAYGYTF,TGTGCCAGCAGCGTAGGGACAGGGGGCGCCTATGGCTACACCTTC
TRBJ2-1,TRBD2,TRBV7-2,few,CASSLGRTSGIRYEQFF,TGTGCCAGCAGCTTAGGCCGGACTAGCGGGATTAGATATGAGCAGTTCTTC
TRBJ2-5,TRBD1,TRBV5-4,-,CASSRGGQGGETQYF,TGTGCCAGCAGCCGGGGGGGACAGGGGGGAGAGACCCAGTACTTC
TRBJ2-3,-,TRBV7-6,many,CASSLFDSYSRDTQYF,TGTGCCAGCAGCTTATTCGACTCATACTCGCGAGATACGCAGTATTTT
TRBJ2-7,-,TRBV7-2,many,CASSLSDGHYEQYF,TGTGCCAGCAGCTTGTCGGACGGACACTACGAGCAGTACTTC
TRBJ1-1,-,TRBV11-3,-,CASSLDLGRTLNTEAFF,TGTGCCAGCAGCTTAGACCTCGGCCGGACCCTGAACACTGAAGCTTTCTTT
TRBJ1-1,-,TRBV7-9,few,CASSFVMDTEAFF,TGTGCCAGCAGCTTTGTCATGGACACTGAAGCTTTCTTT
TRBJ2-1,-,TRBV7-3,-,CASRNPGGGHSYNEQFF,TGTGCCAGCAGGAACCCCGGGGGAGGACACTCCTACAATGAGCAGTTCTTC
TRBJ2-5,-,TRBV28,few,CASSLDGSYQETQYF,TGTGCCAGCAGTTTAGACGGATCGTACCAAGAGACCCAGTACTTC
TRBJ2-2,-,TRBV29-1,few,CSVEDAREAGELFF,TGCAGCGTTGAAGATGCGCGTGAGGCCGGGGAGCTGTTTTTT
TRBJ2-1,-,TRBV6-1,-,CASERDPIYNEQFF,TGTGCCAGCGAACGGGACCCTATCTACAATGAGCAGTTCTTC
TRBJ1-4,-,TRBV7-8,-,CASSLEGGGDEKLFF,TGTGCCAGCAGCTTAGAGGGAGGGGGTGATGAAAAACTGTTTTTT
TRBJ1-2,-,TRBV24-1,few,CATSDPDLLSYTF,TGTGCCACCAGTGACCCTGACCTGCTCAGCTACACCTTC
TRBJ2-7,-,TRBV7-6,few,CASSPVQTREQYF,TGTGCCAGCAGCCCGGTACAGACCCGCGAGCAGTACTTC
TRBJ2-4,TRBD1,TRBV7-2,few,CASSAQGARAKNIQYF,TGTGCCAGCAGCGCCCAGGGGGCGAGGGCCAAAAACATTCAGTACTTC
TRBJ1-5,-,TRBV19,-,CASSIGIIGNQPQHF,TGTGCCAGTAGTATAGGTATTATCGGTAATCAGCCCCAGCATTTT
TRBJ1-1,-,TRBV5-5,-,CASSPLRWSGTTEAFF,TGTGCCAGCAGCCCACTTCGGTGGTCGGGGACCACTGAAGCTTTCTTT
TRBJ1-1,-,TRBV7-2,many,CASSLNGENTEAFF,TGTGCCAGCAGCTTAAATGGGGAGAACACTGAAGCTTTCTTT
TRBJ1-1,-,TRBV9,few,CASSVEGLTEAFF,TGTGCCAGCAGCGTAGAAGGCTTGACTGAAGCTTTCTTT
TRBJ1-5,-,TRBV19,-,CASRSGVSNQPQHF,TGTGCCAGTAGATCCGGTGTCAGCAATCAGCCCCAGCATTTT
TRBJ2-1,TRBD2,TRBV6-1,few,CASRTSGSVYNEQFF,TGTGCCAGCCGGACTAGCGGGAGTGTTTACAATGAGCAGTTCTTC
TRBJ1-2,-,TRBV6-1,few,CASSEAPWRDLGGYTF,TGTGCCAGCAGTGAAGCCCCATGGAGGGACTTGGGAGGCTACACCTTC
TRBJ1-1,-,TRBV5-1,few,CASSLGRDLLVMNTEAFF,TGCGCCAGCAGCTTGGGCCGGGACCTACTAGTTATGAACACTGAAGCTTTCTTT
TRBJ2-2,-,TRBV6-1,few,CASSSSGLDTGELFF,TGTGCCAGCAGTAGCTCCGGGTTGGACACCGGGGAGCTGTTTTTT
TRBJ1-4,-,TRBV7-2,-,CASRPNPNEKLFF,TGTGCCAGCAGGCCTAACCCTAATGAAAAACTGTTTTTT
TRBJ2-1,TRBD2,TRBV2,once,CASRGTSIGEQFF,TGTGCCAGCAGGGGGACTAGTATCGGGGAGCAGTTCTTC
TRBJ2-5,-,TRBV7-9,many,CASSLDFRSQYF,TGTGCCAGCAGCTTAGACTTCCGCAGCCAGTACTTC
TRBJ1-3,TRBD1,TRBV7-8,-,CASSTGAPSTIYF,TGTGCCAGCAGCACAGGGGCCCCGAGCACCATATATTTT
TRBJ2-1,-,TRBV7-2,few,CASSLRQGSVNEQFF,TGTGCCAGCAGCTTAAGGCAGGGGTCCGTTAATGAGCAGTTCTTC
TRBJ2-1,-,TRBV18,few,CASSPALRDLGDEQFF,TGTGCCAGCTCACCAGCGTTGCGAGACCTGGGGGATGAGCAGTTCTTC